Following are 9 T cell receptor beta chains from one sample sequenced in a study of shared clonotypes between healthy human individuals (TCRdb year 2020). The library came from the immunoSEQ multiplex PCR assay. TCRdb took over this immuneACCESS table, retaining in-frame rearrangements with V and J assigned. Such tables are incomplete; in checked studies, under half of the missing clones stem from an unresolved V gene, and the remainder is unexplained. This sample has some 1,100,000 clones in its table, and approximately 80% of those were observed once. Under 0.6% of the sample is taken by the ten largest. The source material was memory CD4+ T cells from PBMCs. The sample's cell subset or site label, in plain terms: CD45RA-negative fraction. Every receptor here comes from a young man in good health. Some clones in this sample may be carry-over from other donors' samples.

The chain carries TRBV5-4 and TRBJ1-3; TRBD1 matches at 8 bases. J lost 5 bases, V lost 4 bases, and 8 bases had no gene match. CDR1 is SGHNT and CDR2 is YYREEE in the germline V gene (reference sequence). The CDR3 sequence is 15 residues long. CDR3 sequence (DNA): TGTGCCAGCAGCACCGGACAGGGAGACAGAAACACCATATATTTT. It yields the protein CASSTGQGDRNTIYF.

This clone has more than one count but fewer than ten. V gene TRBV6-6 combines with J gene TRBJ1-2, with D maybe TRBD1 (5 bases). Germline V CDR1 and CDR2: MNHNY, SVGAGI (reference sequence). The V end lost 8 bases, the J end lost 4 bases, and 17 bases lay between the germline ends. CDR3 length: 14 residues. The CDR3 protein is CASRGGMVGYGYTF. CDR3 nucleotide sequence: TGTGCCAGCCGCGGGGGGATGGTTGGCTATGGCTACACCTTC.

This sequence joins TRBV6-6 and TRBJ2-7, with D perhaps TRBD1 (5 bases). V lost 0 bases and J 10 bases, leaving 10 bases between the germline ends. The CDR3 loop spans 12 amino acids. Germline-derived CDR1 and CDR2 are MNHNY and SVGAGI (reference sequence). The CDR3 coding sequence is TGTGCCAGCAGTTACTCTGCAGGGCTCCAGTACTTC. Its translation: CASSYSAGLQYF.

J is TRBJ1-1 and V is TRBV18; D gene unclear. CDR3 length: 14 amino acids. From germline, CDR1 is KGHSH and CDR2 LQKENI. V lost 3 bases to trimming and J lost 1 base, with 9 bases between them. The CDR3 nucleotides read TGTGCCAGCTCACCGTTTAATACGAACACTGAAGCTTTCTTT. As protein: CASSPFNTNTEAFF.

This clone was counted a single time. CDR3 sequence: CASSSRTDGNEQFF. DNA for the CDR3: TGTGCCAGCAGCTCAAGGACAGACGGAAATGAGCAGTTCTTC. V usage is TRBV7-7 and J usage is TRBJ2-1; D possibly corresponds to TRBD1 (6 bases). Germline CDR1 reads SSHAT; CDR2 reads FNYEAQ (reference sequence). This CDR3 has 14 amino acids. The V end lost 4 bases, the J end lost 7 bases, and 14 bases lay between the germline ends.

This clone was picked up a small number of times. CDR3: CATSRTGGADTQYF. The CDR3 DNA reads as TGTGCCACCAGCAGGACAGGGGGCGCAGATACGCAGTATTTT. The genes are TRBV15 and TRBJ2-3, with 10 bases identical to TRBD1. CDR1 and CDR2 from the germline V gene are LNHNV and YYDKDF (reference sequence). The CDR3 has 14 residues. V dropped 3 bases and J dropped 4; count of bases not matched to a gene: 1.

Only one count was recorded for this clone. The CDR3 DNA sequence: TGTGCCAGTAGTATCGGACCGGAGGACGAGCAGTACTTC. Translated, it gives CASSIGPEDEQYF. V is TRBV19 and J is TRBJ2-7; the D gene is possibly TRBD2 (5 bases). V dropped 3 bases and J dropped 5 bases, with 11 bases sitting between them. CDR3 length: 13 residues. Germline V gives CDR1 LNHDA, CDR2 SQIVND (reference sequence).

This clone was seen many times. V and J are TRBV2 and TRBJ2-4; no clear D gene. Germline CDR1 is SNHLY and CDR2 is FYNNEI. The V gene lost 2 bases and the J gene lost 0 bases, with 8 bases spanning the gap. The CDR3 consists of 15 residues. The CDR3 loop is CASSESWLAKNIQYF. The DNA of the CDR3 is TGTGCCAGCAGTGAATCGTGGTTAGCCAAAAACATTCAGTACTTC.

The V and J genes are TRBV7-9 and TRBJ2-7; D perhaps matches TRBD2 (6 bases). CDR3 length equals 14 residues. CDR1 and CDR2 from the germline V gene are SEHNR and FQNEAQ (reference sequence). Trimming took 4 bases from V and 7 from J, leaving 17 bases between them. The CDR3 DNA is TGTGCCAGCAGCTCCTGGGCCCGGGCGGGAGAGCAGTACTTC. Its translation is CASSSWARAGEQYF.